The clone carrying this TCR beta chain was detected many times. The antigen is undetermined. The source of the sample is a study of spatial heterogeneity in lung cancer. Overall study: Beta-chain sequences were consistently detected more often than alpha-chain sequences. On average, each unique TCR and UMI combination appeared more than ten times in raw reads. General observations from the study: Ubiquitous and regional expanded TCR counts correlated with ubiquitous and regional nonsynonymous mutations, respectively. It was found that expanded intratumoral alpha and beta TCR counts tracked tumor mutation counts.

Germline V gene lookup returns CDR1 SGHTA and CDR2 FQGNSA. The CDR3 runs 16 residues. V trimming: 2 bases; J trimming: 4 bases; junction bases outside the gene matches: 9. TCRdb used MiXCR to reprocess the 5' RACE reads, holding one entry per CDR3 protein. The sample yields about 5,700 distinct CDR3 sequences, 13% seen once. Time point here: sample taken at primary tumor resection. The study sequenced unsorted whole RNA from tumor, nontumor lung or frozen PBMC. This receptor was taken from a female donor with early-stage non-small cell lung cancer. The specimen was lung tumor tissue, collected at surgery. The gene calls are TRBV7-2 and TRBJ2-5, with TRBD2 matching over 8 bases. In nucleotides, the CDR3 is TGTGCCAGCAGCTTATCAGCCAGCGGGAGTGGAGAGACCCAGTACTTC. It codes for CASSLSASGSGETQYF.